Presented here are 5 T cell receptor beta chains from one specimen sequenced in a study of immune evolution from preneoplasia to lung adenocarcinoma. Profiling relied on immunoSEQ multiplex PCR, and the TCRdb table lists in-frame clones only, not all of them. This sample has tens of thousands of clones, with approximately 80% found just once. The material sequenced was FFPE invasive lung adenocarcinoma tissue. These receptors all come from a person between 55 and 69 years old with lung adenocarcinoma.

This clone was counted a few times. The chain couples TRBV9 to TRBJ1-1, with TRBD1 matching 7 bases. The CDR3 has 14 amino acids. Losses at the gene ends were 0 bases for V and 4 bases for J; bases not matched to a gene: 3. CDR1 and CDR2 from the germline V gene are SGDLS and YYNGEE. The CDR3 here is CASSVAQGVTEAFF. The CDR3 DNA is TGTGCCAGCAGCGTAGCGCAGGGGGTCACTGAAGCTTTCTTT.

This chain connects TRBV27 to TRBJ2-1; the match to TRBD2 covers 7 bases. Looked up from germline, CDR1 is MNHEY and CDR2 is SMNVEV (reference sequence). This CDR3 contains 15 residues. J was trimmed by 3 bases and V by 8 bases; bases with no gene match: 10. CDR3 nucleotides: TGTGCCAGCTCCGGGGTAGTAGCGGGCTACAATGAGCAGTTCTTC. Its protein product is CASSGVVAGYNEQFF.

This clone is medium-sized. This chain joins TRBV7-2 and TRBJ1-2; 7 bases match TRBD1. J lost 4 bases, V lost 5 bases, and 13 bases had no gene match. Per germline, CDR1 SGHTA and CDR2 FQGNSA. There are 16 residues in the CDR3. The CDR3 sequence: CASSPAGTVPSYGYTF. The CDR3 DNA is TGTGCCAGCAGCCCCGCCGGGACAGTGCCCTCCTATGGCTACACCTTC.

This clone showed up just once. The chain employs TRBV5-4 and TRBJ2-1; 8 bases are a match to TRBD2. Germline V gene lookup returns CDR1 SGHNT and CDR2 YYREEE (reference sequence). The CDR3 length is 15 residues. After removal of 4 bases from V and 7 bases from J, the junction contained 10 bases not matched to a gene. The CDR3 reads CASSPPSGPSNEQFF. CDR3 bases: TGTGCCAGCAGCCCCCCTAGCGGGCCTAGTAATGAGCAGTTCTTC.

The J gene is TRBJ1-2, the V gene TRBV5-4; 11 bases agree with TRBD1. V lost 4 bases to trimming and J lost 7 bases; unmatched junction nucleotides: 9. Germline lookup yields CDR1 SGHNT and CDR2 YYREEE (reference sequence). The CDR3 runs to 15 residues. In DNA, the CDR3 is TGTGCCAGCAGCGCCTCGGACAGGGGGCGTTTTGGCTACACCTTC. Protein: CASSASDRGRFGYTF.